This T cell receptor beta chain derives from a study of shared clonotypes between healthy human individuals. Study outcomes and limitations: Non-shared clonotypes had lower generation probabilities than clonotypes shared by all four sorted-subset donors.

A single count supports this clone. Its antigen remains unidentified. Repertoires were generated with immunoSEQ multiplex PCR, while TCRdb's copy carries only in-frame clones and drops some. The sample consists of 2 million to 2.5 million clones, under 97% of them appearing once. This CDR3 contains 18 residues. Trimming removed 1 base from V and 4 bases from J; junction bases left unmatched: 15. CDR1 and CDR2 (germline): LNHNV, YYDKDF (reference sequence). The chain employs TRBV15 and TRBJ1-2; 7 bases map to TRBD1. The sequence derives from a man aged 18-30 years in good health. The specimen was naive CD4+ T cells sorted from blood. Specified subset: CD45RA+ positively selected. CDR3 amino acids: CATSRGGTVVAGRYGYTF. The CDR3, as DNA: TGTGCCACCAGCAGAGGAGGGACAGTGGTGGCTGGGCGCTATGGCTACACCTTC. The variable domain in full, with the rest retrieved from reference TRBV15 and TRBJ1-2, is DAMVIQNPRYQVTQFGKPVTLSCSQTLNHNVMYWYQQKSSQAPKLLFHYYDKDFNNEADTPDNFQSRRPNTSFCFLDIRSPGLGDTAMYLCATSRGGTVVAGRYGYTFGSGTRLTVV.